This entry concerns a single TCR beta chain. The data are from a study of blood T cell dynamics during melanoma immunotherapy. The V segment lost 10 bases and the J segment 1 base; nucleotides outside the gene matches: 10. The CDR3 contains 14 residues. Germline CDR1 is SNHLY and CDR2 is FYNNEI. Profiled with immunoSEQ multiplex PCR; TCRdb holds only in-frame clones, not every one. The sample lists tens of thousands of clones; 80% to 85% were seen once. Specified time point: week 3, after first cycle of checkpoint inhibitor. One draw preceded checkpoint blockade; another followed its first cycle at week 3.

This sample comprised blood, obtained from a patient treated with checkpoint blockade. The chain uses TRBV2 and TRBJ2-7, with TRBD1 matching 7 bases. The receptor was derived from a human donor with melanoma. CDR3 nucleotide sequence: TGTGCCATCCTCGACAGGGCGGCATCCTACGAGCAGTACTTC. Translated: CAILDRAASYEQYF. The full variable domain, rest sourced from reference TRBV2 and TRBJ2-7, is EPEVTQTPSHQVTQMGQEVILRCVPISNHLYFYWYRQILGQKVEFLVSFYNNEISEKSEIFDDQFSVERPDGSNFTLKIRSTKLEDSAMYFCAILDRAASYEQYFGPGTRLTVT.